This T cell receptor (beta chain) was obtained from a study of patients and donors after allogeneic stem cell transplantation. Deletions cut 3 bases from V and 4 bases from J, with 18 bases between. CDR1 and CDR2 from the germline V gene are DFQATT and SNEGSKA (reference sequence). The CDR3 length is 15 residues. This clonotype has a count of ten or more. Using its own MiXCR run on the RT-PCR reads, TCRdb lists one record per CDR3 protein. Of hundreds of thousands of distinct CDR3 sequences detected, more than 15% appear once; the ten largest clones hold just over 7%. The TCR was taken from a human donor who was either an allogeneic HSCT recipient or a stem cell or donor lymphocyte infusion donor (not recorded which). It is not recorded whose cells these are; they may come from a transplant donor. The sample consisted of blood, either unsorted or a sorted T cell fraction (not recorded which). The V gene is TRBV20-1, the J gene TRBJ2-5; tentatively, D is TRBD2 (5 bases). The CDR3 region is CSASVGVGRRETQYF. The CDR3 nucleotides are TGCAGTGCTAGTGTCGGGGTAGGACGACGAGAGACCCAGTACTTC.